Presented here are 21 T cell receptor beta chains from one specimen sequenced in a study of cytomegalovirus exposure and HLA in healthy donors. Use of 60 Vbeta and 13 Jbeta primers characterized the PCR. The data were produced by immunoSEQ multiplex PCR, yet TCRdb's version contains in-frame clones alone and is incomplete. This table holds roughly 50,000 clones. Sequencing input: PBMCs. The source is a woman aged 55-69 years in good health and CMV-seropositive.

The V gene is TRBV5-1, the J gene TRBJ1-3, with 7 bases identical to TRBD1. The V and J ends lost 1 base and 2 bases, in that order; junction bases with no gene match: 3. This CDR3 is 15 amino acids long. CDR1 is SGHRS and CDR2 is YFSETQ in the germline V gene. Here the CDR3 DNA reads TGCGCCAGCAGCTTGACGGACAGGCCTGGAAACACCATATATTTT. Its protein is CASSLTDRPGNTIYF.

CDR3 protein: CASTQAGGETQYF. DNA for the CDR3: TGTGCCAGCACTCAGGCAGGGGGAGAGACCCAGTACTTC. The chain joins TRBV6-5 to TRBJ2-5, with 7 bases that match TRBD1. Germline CDR1 MNHEY, CDR2 SVGAGI. The J segment lost 4 bases and the V segment lost 7 bases, leaving 6 bases of the junction unmatched. The CDR3 covers 13 residues.

The gene calls are TRBV2 and TRBJ2-5; D possibly corresponds to TRBD1 (5 bases). There are 15 residues in the CDR3. Trimming left V 8 bases short and J 0 bases short, with 16 bases between. CDR1 and CDR2 (germline): SNHLY, FYNNEI. This chain's CDR3 is CASQLYSGHQETQYF. The CDR3 DNA follows: TGTGCCAGCCAACTTTATTCAGGGCACCAAGAGACCCAGTACTTC.

As DNA, the CDR3 is TGCGCCAGCAGCCGACTAGGGGACACTGAAGCTTTCTTT. Translation: CASSRLGDTEAFF. V and J are TRBV5-1 and TRBJ1-1; D perhaps matches TRBD1 (5 bases). V lost 4 bases and J 3 bases, leaving 10 bases between the germline ends. Per germline, CDR1 SGHRS and CDR2 YFSETQ. The CDR3 runs to 13 residues.

The rearrangement links TRBV25-1 to TRBJ1-2; D is possibly TRBD1 (5 bases). The CDR3 has 12 residues. Germline CDR1 is MGHDK and CDR2 is SYGVNS. CDR3 in amino acids: CDMGGSNYGYTF. The CDR3 DNA reads TGTGACATGGGGGGATCTAACTATGGCTACACCTTC.

The chain couples TRBV5-3 to TRBJ2-7; tentatively, D is TRBD2 (6 bases). TRBV5-3 is an ORF; its function is uncertain. The CDR3 totals 12 residues. Between the trimmed V and J ends, which lost 0 bases and 8 bases, there was a span of 9 bases. The chain's CDR3 is CARSLARGKQYF. DNA for the CDR3: TGTGCCAGAAGCTTGGCGCGGGGCAAGCAGTACTTC.

This chain uses TRBV5-8 with TRBJ2-3; 7 nucleotides match TRBD1. The trim removed 2 bases at V and 2 bases at J, leaving 5 bases unmatched. Germline values: CDR1 SGHTS, CDR2 YDEGEE. The CDR3 has 15 residues. The CDR3 DNA follows: TGTGCCAGCAGCTTATCGGGACAGCACACAGATACGCAGTATTTT. Amino acid sequence: CASSLSGQHTDTQYF. The entire variable domain, with the rest obtained from reference TRBV5-8 and TRBJ2-3, is as follows: EAGVTQSPTHLIKTRGQQATLRCSPISGHTSVYWYQQALGLGLQFLLWYDEGEERNRGNFPPRFSGRQFPNYSSELNVNALELEDSALYLCASSLSGQHTDTQYFGPGTRLTVL.

J is TRBJ2-1 and V is TRBV11-2, with TRBD2 identical over 7 bases. The junction had 4 bases not matched to a gene; V was cut back by 5 bases and J by 6 bases. CDR1 and CDR2 from the germline V gene are SGHAT and FQNNGV. The length of the CDR3 is 13 residues. DNA of the CDR3: TGTGCCAGCAGCCCTCCGGGGGGCAATGAGCAGTTCTTC. Amino acid sequence: CASSPPGGNEQFF.

The rearrangement uses TRBV4-1 and TRBJ2-1; 9 bases are shared with TRBD1. The ends lost 4 bases at V and 6 bases at J; junction bases unmatched: 7. This CDR3 has 15 amino acids. Germline CDR1 and CDR2: MGHRA and YSYEKL. The CDR3 coding sequence is TGCGCCAGCAGCCCGGGACAGGGATCTGTCAATGAGCAGTTCTTC. It encodes CASSPGQGSVNEQFF.

The chain couples TRBV5-1 to TRBJ2-7, with 9 bases lining up with TRBD1. The CDR3 covers 15 residues. In germline, CDR1 is SGHRS, CDR2 YFSETQ. V shed 3 bases, J shed 5 bases, and the junction held 9 bases outside the gene matches. In DNA form, the CDR3 reads TGCGCCAGCAGCTCATCGGGACAGGGTTACCACGAGCAGTACTTC. Translating it yields CASSSSGQGYHEQYF.

V gene TRBV5-6 combines with J gene TRBJ1-3; no definite D call. Germline-derived CDR1 and CDR2 are SGHDT and YYEEEE. V lost 4 bases to trimming and J lost 0 bases, with 5 bases between them. The CDR3 consists of 13 residues. The CDR3 protein is CASSLYSGNTIYF. CDR3 sequence (DNA): TGTGCCAGCAGCCTTTACTCTGGAAACACCATATATTTT.

The V call is TRBV5-1, the J call TRBJ1-3; 10 bases agree with TRBD1. The CDR3 has 17 residues. Germline CDR1 SGHRS, CDR2 YFSETQ. Trimming at V came to 4 bases and at J to 0 bases, leaving 7 bases not matched to a gene. The CDR3 loop is CASSDRDRGYSGNTIYF. CDR3 bases: TGCGCCAGCAGCGACCGGGACAGGGGCTACTCTGGAAACACCATATATTTT.

This rearrangement joins TRBV5-1 to TRBJ1-1; 8 bases are a match to TRBD1. J was trimmed by 4 bases and V by 4 bases; bases with no gene match: 3. CDR3 length equals 13 residues. Germline V CDR1 and CDR2: SGHRS, YFSETQ. This chain's CDR3 is CASSNGQGTEAFF. CDR3 bases: TGCGCCAGCAGCAACGGACAGGGCACTGAAGCTTTCTTT.

J is TRBJ2-7 and V is TRBV5-1, with 10 bases matching TRBD1. Germline V gene lookup returns CDR1 SGHRS and CDR2 YFSETQ. The CDR3 totals 14 residues. With 4 bases clipped from V and 7 bases from J, the junction kept 8 bases outside the gene matches. The CDR3 here is CASSLGQGIGEQYF. CDR3 in DNA: TGCGCCAGCAGCCTGGGACAGGGGATCGGTGAGCAGTACTTC. The variable domain in full, completed from reference TRBV5-1 and TRBJ2-7, reads KAGVTQTPRYLIKTRGQQVTLSCSPISGHRSVSWYQQTPGQGLQFLFEYFSETQRNKGNFPGRFSGRQFSNSRSEMNVSTLELGDSALYLCASSLGQGIGEQYFGPGTRLTVT.

V is TRBV5-1 and J is TRBJ2-1; TRBD1 matches at 10 bases. The germline CDR1 and CDR2 sequences are SGHRS and YFSETQ. The V gene end was trimmed by 3 bases and the J gene end by 16 bases; junction bases not matched to a gene: 10. This CDR3 is 13 amino acids long. CDR3 protein: CASSSGQGKSLFF. The CDR3 nucleotides read TGCGCCAGCAGCTCGGGACAGGGGAAATCACTATTCTTC.

About this clone: The same CDR3 also results from other DNA sequences found in this sample. The genes are TRBV29-1 and TRBJ2-5; 12 bases line up with TRBD2. Trimming at V came to 6 bases and at J to 2 bases, leaving 4 bases not matched to a gene. Per germline, CDR1 SQVTM and CDR2 ANQGSEA. The CDR3 spans 14 residues. CDR3: CSVAGTSGQETQYF. CDR3 sequence (DNA): TGCAGCGTCGCCGGGACTAGCGGGCAAGAGACCCAGTACTTC.

This chain links TRBV15 with TRBJ2-7, with D hard to call. The CDR3 sequence is 12 residues long. Trimming shortened V by 0 bases and J by 9 bases, and 9 bases separated the two germline ends. Germline V gene sequence: CDR1 LNHNV, CDR2 YYDKDF (reference sequence). CDR3 sequence reads: CATSRDWAGQYF. CDR3 coding DNA: TGTGCCACCAGCAGAGATTGGGCTGGGCAGTACTTC.

The chain uses TRBV7-2 and TRBJ1-1; D may be TRBD1 (5 bases). Per the germline V gene, CDR1 is SGHTA and CDR2 is FQGNSA. Trimming removed 1 base from V and 3 bases from J, with 12 bases in between. There are 15 residues in the CDR3. In nucleotides, the CDR3 is TGTGCCAGCAGCTTAGTAGCGGGGGTTCACACTGAAGCTTTCTTT. This codes for CASSLVAGVHTEAFF.

This chain links TRBV19 with TRBJ2-7; TRBD1 is a possible D gene (5 bases). V lost 7 bases and J lost 6, with 19 bases in between. This CDR3 contains 14 residues. Germline CDR1 and CDR2: LNHDA and SQIVND (reference sequence). In DNA form, the CDR3 reads TGTGCCAGTACTCACTCTCAGGGTGGCGTCGAGCAGTACTTC. The encoded protein is CASTHSQGGVEQYF.

This chain uses TRBV4-1 with TRBJ2-7; TRBD2 matches 8 bases. Trimming removed 8 bases from V and 6 bases from J; junction bases left unmatched: 6. CDR3 length equals 12 residues. The germline gives CDR1 MGHRA, CDR2 YSYEKL. The CDR3: CASRAGGAEQYF. The CDR3 nucleotides read TGCGCCAGCCGGGCGGGGGGTGCCGAGCAGTACTTC.

Comment on this clone: Other DNA sequences in this sample translate to the same CDR3. This chain joins TRBV18 and TRBJ2-2; 7 bases fit TRBD1. CDR1 is KGHSH and CDR2 is LQKENI in the germline V gene. The junction had 11 bases not matched to a gene; V was cut back by 6 bases and J by 4 bases. The CDR3 is 16 residues long. This CDR3 is CASSLGQVRSTGELFF. The CDR3 DNA follows: TGTGCCAGCTCTCTCGGACAGGTAAGATCCACCGGGGAGCTGTTTTTT.